This is a list of T cell receptor beta chains from one sample in a study of blood T cell repertoires in COVID-19. Profiled with immunoSEQ multiplex PCR; TCRdb holds only in-frame clones, not every one. The repertoire holds around 210,000 clones, with around 83% as singletons. The sample comprised peripheral blood. These receptors were obtained from a human donor in a cohort sampled during active COVID-19. Each CDR3 is given without its conserved first and last residue. The order of the fields is clone size, J gene, V gene, CDR3 protein. Clone size appears in some rows only: once, few, many, or a class for an expanded clone.

once | TRBJ2-3 | TRBV19 | ASSNRGIGLDTQY
NA | TRBJ1-2 | TRBV18 | ASSLSGGRYGYT
once | TRBJ2-7 | TRBV11-2 | ASSFTSGIMY
few | TRBJ2-7 | TRBV5-1 | ASSMEASGADEQY
few | TRBJ2-1 | TRBV28 | ASRNDRGPLREQF
NA | TRBJ2-1 | TRBV2 | ASNTGDYNEQF
NA | TRBJ1-5 | TRBV27 | ASRRPGGNQPQH
NA | TRBJ1-3 | TRBV5-1 | ASSLASSGNTIY
once | TRBJ1-1 | TRBV28 | ASPTQLRAEAF
NA | TRBJ2-3 | TRBV10-1 | ASSDGGLSTDTQY
NA | TRBJ2-7 | TRBV6-5 | ASSYTRSSGNEQY
NA | TRBJ2-7 | TRBV27 | ASSISTGAYEQY
NA | TRBJ2-5 | TRBV7-2 | ASSLETGGETQY
NA | TRBJ1-5 | TRBV5-5 | ASSRHLRGNQPQH
NA | TRBJ2-7 | TRBV6-6 | ASIGGYEQY
NA | TRBJ2-7 | TRBV12-3/TRBV12-4 | ASSLTGLEQY
NA | TRBJ1-5 | TRBV10-2 | ASSDQYTFNQPQH
NA | TRBJ2-5 | TRBV30 | AWSPPGVLRETQY
few | TRBJ1-2 | TRBV5-4 | ASSVRQGSGYT
NA | TRBJ2-1 | TRBV28 | ASSLWGGSIDEQF
NA | TRBJ2-1 | TRBV10-2 | ASMVGVPGLAGVRDFYNEQF
once | TRBJ2-3 | TRBV4-2 | ASSQERGTQY
NA | TRBJ1-1 | TRBV5-1 | ASSGVGQGAIEAF
NA | TRBJ2-1 | TRBV19 | ASSSLAGDYSEQF
NA | TRBJ2-2 | TRBV19 | ASSIGVGWSGELF
NA | TRBJ2-7 | TRBV11-2 | ASSHDRGYEQY
once | TRBJ2-7 | TRBV3-1/TRBV3-2 | ASRQRLARTYEQY
NA | TRBJ1-5 | TRBV20-1 | SASYRQGNQPQH
once | TRBJ2-1 | TRBV30 | AWTEGLAVYNEQF
few | TRBJ1-2 | TRBV4-1 | ASSQRTGNGYT
NA | TRBJ2-2 | TRBV5-1 | ASSPTSGRHGELF
NA | TRBJ1-2 | TRBV29-1 | SVAGRGGYGYT
NA | TRBJ2-1 | TRBV29-1 | SAGLAGGGGDEQF
NA | TRBJ2-7 | TRBV27 | ASGLWQGSLYEQY
NA | TRBJ2-5 | TRBV7-2 | ASSLRSGETQY
NA | TRBJ1-1 | TRBV15 | ATSRDPIGFPRNEAF
NA | TRBJ2-7 | TRBV11-2 | ASSLAAGDYEQY
NA | TRBJ2-2 | TRBV7-9 | ASSQTAGSYTGELF
once | TRBJ1-6 | TRBV30 | AWRPQTLYNSPLH
NA | TRBJ2-3 | TRBV7-9 | ASSHSSQRDTQY
NA | TRBJ2-1 | TRBV6-4 | ASSLGLAEHNEQF
NA | TRBJ1-1 | TRBV3-1/TRBV3-2 | ASSQPGTEAF
NA | TRBJ2-1 | TRBV4-1 | ASSQDRTRYNEQF
NA | TRBJ1-1 | TRBV28 | ASSLFDRVTEAF
few | TRBJ1-2 | TRBV2 | ASSERSSGNYGYT
NA | TRBJ2-1 | TRBV5-1 | ASSLGGNSYNEQF